A single sample is the source of the 20 T cell receptor beta chains below, sequenced in a study of Graves' ophthalmopathy and Graves' hyperthyroidism. RNA transcripts served as template for amplifying TCR beta CDR3 sequences. First-round RT-PCR with HTBI primers preceded a second-round multiplex PCR. Using its own MiXCR run on the multiplex PCR reads, TCRdb lists one record per CDR3 protein. Of about 400,000 distinct CDR3 sequences in the sample, less than 20% were seen once. Sequences were obtained from peripheral blood. The receptor source for this set is a woman aged 18-35 years with stable Graves' hyperthyroidism.

This clonotype was counted only a few times. The chain links TRBV7-3 to TRBJ2-5; 8 positions match TRBD2. Germline-derived CDR1 and CDR2 are SGHTA and FQGTGA. This CDR3 is 15 amino acids long. Trimming removed 1 base from V and 5 bases from J; junction bases left unmatched: 6. The chain's CDR3 is CASSLMGGGPETQYF. CDR3 DNA sequence: TGTGCCAGCAGCTTAATGGGCGGGGGGCCGGAGACCCAGTACTTC.

This clonotype has at least ten counts. The chain is built from TRBV6-1 and TRBJ1-5, with 9 bases lining up with TRBD1. CDR1 and CDR2 from the germline V gene are MNHNS and SASEGT. This CDR3 comprises 15 residues. With 6 bases clipped from V and 13 bases from J, the junction kept 16 bases outside the gene matches. CDR3 loop: CASSGGQGPRRVQHF. CDR3 DNA: TGTGCCAGCAGCGGCGGACAGGGGCCCAGAAGAGTTCAGCATTTT.

This clonotype occurred many times. The chain employs TRBV7-2 and TRBJ2-7, with a possible D match to TRBD1 (6 bases). This CDR3 contains 13 residues. Trimming stripped 3 bases from V and 4 bases from J, with 10 bases between. The germline V gene has CDR1 SGHTA and CDR2 FQGNSA. The CDR3 here is CASSLGHGYEQYF. Written as DNA, the CDR3 is TGTGCCAGCAGCTTGGGACATGGATACGAGCAGTACTTC.

The chain recombines TRBV5-1 with TRBJ2-3; D may match TRBD1 or TRBD2 (5 bases each). The V end was cut by 0 bases, the J end by 2 bases, with 7 bases between. Looked up from germline, CDR1 is SGHRS and CDR2 is YFSETQ. This CDR3 comprises 14 residues. The CDR3 loop reads CASSLGGYTDTQYF. CDR3 DNA sequence: TGCGCCAGCAGCTTGGGGGGGTACACAGATACGCAGTATTTT.

Concerning this clonotype: A read error may explain this, as a much larger clone is one base away. The chain couples TRBV19 to TRBJ1-5, with D unresolved. With 7 bases removed from V and 0 bases from J, the gap between germline ends came to 13 bases. CDR3 length equals 15 residues. Germline V gene sequence: CDR1 LNHDA, CDR2 SQIVND (reference sequence). In DNA form, the CDR3 reads TGTGCCAGTAATATGCTGGTTAGTAGCAATCAGCCCCAGCATTTT. It translates to CASNMLVSSNQPQHF.

The table lists this clonotype with many counts. V usage is TRBV6-1 and J usage is TRBJ1-1, with 7 nucleotides matching TRBD1. The CDR3 is made up of 13 amino acids. The germline V gene has CDR1 MNHNS and CDR2 SASEGT. V shed 8 bases and J 3 bases; nucleotides not matched to a gene: 6. The CDR3 is CASQTGRYTEAFF. CDR3 sequence (DNA): TGTGCCAGCCAGACAGGGAGGTACACTGAAGCTTTCTTT.

The chain couples TRBV6-5 to TRBJ1-2; tentative D call: TRBD1 (6 bases). There are 17 residues in the CDR3. With 0 bases removed from V and 4 bases from J, the gap between germline ends came to 18 bases. Germline V gene sequence: CDR1 MNHEY, CDR2 SVGAGI. The CDR3 region has the DNA TGTGCCAGCAGTTACTCGAGTTGGGGGGGCGAGCTCTATGGCTACACCTTC. Protein product: CASSYSSWGGELYGYTF.

This clonotype was seen more than once but under ten times. This chain uses TRBV25-1 with TRBJ1-6; D ambiguous. This CDR3 spans 14 amino acids. CDR1 is MGHDK and CDR2 is SYGVNS in the germline V gene. The V end was cut by 5 bases, the J end by 8 bases, with 13 bases between. The CDR3 reads CASSRPNGHSPLHF. As DNA, the CDR3 is TGTGCCAGCAGTAGACCGAATGGGCATTCACCCCTCCACTTT. Full variable domain (outside the CDR3, taken from reference TRBV25-1 and TRBJ1-6): EADIYQTPRYLVIGTGKKITLECSQTMGHDKMYWYQQDPGMELHLIHYSYGVNSTEKGDLSSESTVSRIRTEHFPLTLESARPSHTSQYLCASSRPNGHSPLHFGNGTRLTVT.

The sample holds many counts of this clonotype. The V gene is TRBV6-1, the J gene TRBJ1-1; the D is unclear. The CDR3 length is 14 residues. Germline lookup yields CDR1 MNHNS and CDR2 SASEGT. Trimming took 1 base from V and 0 from J, leaving 6 bases between them. This CDR3 is CASSEGHLNTEAFF. CDR3 DNA sequence: TGTGCCAGCAGTGAAGGACACTTGAACACTGAAGCTTTCTTT.

This clonotype was observed a single time. The chain recombines TRBV12-3 or TRBV12-4 with TRBJ2-5; D not resolved. The CDR3 consists of 14 residues. Trimming left V 5 bases short and J 5 bases short, with 15 bases between. The CDR3 protein is CASSKGFTRETQYF. DNA for the CDR3: TGTGCCAGCAGTAAGGGCTTTACAAGGGAGACCCAGTACTTC.

The CDR3 DNA reads as TGTGCCAGCAGCTTAGTGGACTCCTCGGGGAACACTGAAGCTTTCTTT. It yields the protein CASSLVDSSGNTEAFF. This sequence joins TRBV11-2 and TRBJ1-1, with D unresolved. Germline CDR1 reads SGHAT; CDR2 reads FQNNGV. Trimming shortened V by 1 base and J by 1 base, and 13 bases separated the two germline ends. This CDR3 has 16 amino acids.

This clonotype was counted ten times or more. The chain joins TRBV6-2 or TRBV6-3 to TRBJ2-7; D is perhaps TRBD1 or TRBD2 (5 bases each). Germline CDR1 MNHEY, CDR2 SVGEGT. The CDR3 extends over 13 amino acids. This chain's CDR3 is CAGREGRDNEQYF. The CDR3, as DNA: TGTGCTGGGCGAGAGGGGCGCGACAACGAGCAGTACTTC.

This clonotype was detected only a few times. The CDR3 protein is CASSELGESHF. DNA for the CDR3: TGTGCCAGCAGTGAATTGGGGGAAAGCCACTTT. The chain is built from TRBV6-1 and TRBJ1-6, with a possible D match to TRBD1 (5 bases). This CDR3 region has 11 residues. In germline, CDR1 is MNHNS, CDR2 SASEGT. V lost 2 bases, J lost 18 bases, and 11 bases lay in between.

The J gene is TRBJ2-7, the V gene TRBV20-1; 10 positions match TRBD2. The CDR3 has 14 amino acids. Germline V CDR1 and CDR2: DFQATT, SNEGSKA (reference sequence). V trimming: 5 bases; J trimming: 0 bases; junction bases outside the gene matches: 4. In DNA form, the CDR3 reads TGCAGTGCTTTTAGCGGGGGGAACTCCTACGAGCAGTACTTC. Its protein product is CSAFSGGNSYEQYF.

This clonotype has a handful of counts. The chain links TRBV11-2 to TRBJ2-7; 9 bases line up with TRBD1. The V gene's germline CDR1 is SGHAT and CDR2 FQNNGV. The ends lost 4 bases at V and 4 bases at J; junction bases unmatched: 5. This CDR3 is built from 14 residues. The DNA for the CDR3 is TGTGCCAGCAGCTCTTTGACAGGGGGTTACGAGCAGTACTTC. This encodes CASSSLTGGYEQYF.

This clonotype was recorded many times. CDR3 nucleotide sequence: TGTGCCACCAGTGATGCCGGGCCCCATGTTGGCTACACCTTC. This encodes CATSDAGPHVGYTF. The rearrangement links TRBV24-1 to TRBJ1-2, with unresolved D. CDR3 length: 14 amino acids. With 3 bases removed from V and 7 bases from J, the gap between germline ends came to 14 bases. CDR1 is KGHDR and CDR2 is SFDVKD in the germline V gene.

This clonotype came up many times. This sequence joins TRBV4-1 and TRBJ1-2; TRBD1 agrees at 11 bases. After removal of 5 bases from V and 4 bases from J, the junction contained 9 bases not matched to a gene. The germline V gene has CDR1 MGHRA and CDR2 YSYEKL. The CDR3 is made up of 16 amino acids. The CDR3 sequence: CASSEGQGARGYGYTF. The DNA of the CDR3 is TGCGCCAGCAGCGAAGGACAGGGGGCAAGAGGCTATGGCTACACCTTC.

This clonotype has at least ten counts. The chain carries TRBV4-2 and TRBJ2-7; D uncertain. Trimming shortened V by 0 bases and J by 3 bases, and 12 bases separated the two germline ends. The CDR3 has 15 residues. Germline loops: CDR1 LGHNA, CDR2 YNFKEQ. The CDR3 DNA is TGTGCCAGCAGCCAAGATCCCGACAACCTCTACGAGCAGTACTTC. Its protein is CASSQDPDNLYEQYF.

Points on this clonotype: Germline and junction disagree at one end, which may indicate a read error. The J gene is TRBJ2-2, the V gene TRBV6-2 or TRBV6-3; possible D gene TRBD2, 5 bases. This CDR3 has 14 amino acids. Germline CDR1 and CDR2: MNHEY and SVGEGT. CDR3 loop: CASSYDGNTGELCF. CDR3 coding DNA: TGTGCCAGCAGTTACGACGGAAACACCGGGGAGCTGTGTTTT.

The chain couples TRBV5-6 to TRBJ1-2; D may be TRBD1 (6 bases). The CDR3 has 15 amino acids. Germline CDR1 is SGHDT and CDR2 is YYEEEE. Deletions cut 5 bases from V and 2 bases from J, with 16 bases between. CDR3 DNA sequence: TGTGCCAGCAGTCAACCCCCGGGACACAACTATGGCTACACCTTC. As protein: CASSQPPGHNYGYTF.